A single sample gave rise to the 29 T cell receptor beta chains below, sequenced in a study of T cells in Graves' hyperthyroidism and ophthalmopathy. Researchers took RNA transcripts and amplified the TCR beta CDR3 regions from them. RT-PCR in the first round (using the HTBI primer set) targeted the TCR CDR3. TCRdb re-derived calls from the multiplex PCR reads in MiXCR, one entry per CDR3 protein. The sample has roughly 420,000 distinct CDR3 sequences, 15% to 18% seen once. The material sequenced was blood. These receptors all stem from a woman under 30 with Graves' hyperthyroidism.

This chain joins TRBV2 and TRBJ1-4, with D perhaps TRBD1 (6 bases). With 4 bases removed from V and 7 bases from J, the gap between germline ends came to 13 bases. Germline V gene sequence: CDR1 SNHLY, CDR2 FYNNEI. This CDR3 has 14 residues. The CDR3 nucleotides are TGTGCCAGCAGTGCAGAGGGGGGCGGTGAAAAACTGTTTTTT. Amino acid sequence: CASSAEGGGEKLFF.

The V call is TRBV29-1, the J call TRBJ2-2, with D perhaps matching TRBD2 (5 bases). The CDR3 has 14 residues. V was cut by 6 bases and J by 1 base, with 12 bases left in between. Germline V gene data show CDR1 as SQVTM and CDR2 as ANQGSEA. The CDR3 bases are TGCAGCGTACGGGGAACCGTGAACACCGGGGAGCTGTTTTTT. This encodes CSVRGTVNTGELFF.

This clonotype turned up a few times. V and J are TRBV9 and TRBJ2-1; either TRBD1 or TRBD2 may fit D (5 bases each). The germline V gene encodes CDR1 SGDLS and CDR2 YYNGEE. Trimming left V 4 bases short and J 0 bases short, with 14 bases between. The CDR3 runs to 16 residues. The CDR3 here is CASSPSGASSYNEQFF. The CDR3 DNA follows: TGTGCCAGCAGCCCCTCCGGGGCGAGCTCCTACAATGAGCAGTTCTTC.

This clonotype has ten or more counts. The V and J genes are TRBV6-2 or TRBV6-3 and TRBJ2-3; maybe TRBD1 (7 bases). Germline assignment: CDR1 MNHEY and CDR2 SVGEGT. V gave up 8 bases and J gave up 3 bases, with 12 bases separating them. The CDR3 contains 13 residues. This CDR3 is CASGGTVTDTQYF. As DNA, the CDR3 is TGTGCCAGCGGGGGGACAGTGACAGATACGCAGTATTTT.

This clonotype was seen ten or more times. The J gene is TRBJ1-2, the V gene TRBV6-2 or TRBV6-3; possible D gene TRBD1, 6 bases. The CDR3 length is 15 residues. Germline V gives CDR1 MNHEY, CDR2 SVGEGT. V lost 6 bases and J lost 4, with 18 bases in between. The CDR3 region is CASSPRAGASYGYTF. The DNA of the CDR3 is TGTGCCAGCAGCCCCCGTGCGGGGGCGAGCTATGGCTACACCTTC.

A single count supports this clonotype. The chain is built from TRBV2 and TRBJ1-5, with a weak D call TRBD1 (5 bases). Trimming pared 6 bases from V and 4 bases from J, leaving 13 bases between. The germline CDR1 and CDR2 sequences are SNHLY and FYNNEI. CDR3 size: 14 residues. CDR3 loop: CASSPRGENQPQHF. In DNA, the CDR3 is TGTGCCAGCAGCCCCCGGGGGGAAAATCAGCCCCAGCATTTT. Drawing the rest from reference TRBV2 and TRBJ1-5, the complete variable domain is EPEVTQTPSHQVTQMGQEVILRCVPISNHLYFYWYRQILGQKVEFLVSFYNNEISEKSEIFDDQFSVERPDGSNFTLKIRSTKLEDSAMYFCASSPRGENQPQHFGDGTRLSIL.

CDR3 nucleotide sequence: TGCAGTGCCCGCCCAGGACTAGCGGGACCTCAGAACACCGGGGAGCTGTTTTTT. It is translated as CSARPGLAGPQNTGELFF. This rearrangement joins TRBV20-1 to TRBJ2-2, with TRBD2 identical over 12 bases. V shed 6 bases, J shed 1 base, and the junction held 12 bases outside the gene matches. The CDR3 spans 18 residues. Germline V gives CDR1 DFQATT, CDR2 SNEGSKA (reference sequence).

This clonotype was detected many times. The J gene is TRBJ2-7, the V gene TRBV18; 8 bases are a match to TRBD2. The CDR3 has 15 residues. J gave up 2 bases and V 2 bases, and 5 bases lay outside the gene matches. Germline lookup yields CDR1 KGHSH and CDR2 LQKENI. CDR3 sequence: CASSPYTSGTYEQYF. The CDR3 DNA reads as TGTGCCAGCTCACCATATACTAGCGGCACCTACGAGCAGTACTTC.

The chain recombines TRBV7-2 with TRBJ1-6; a possible D gene is TRBD1 (6 bases). CDR3 length equals 16 residues. Trimming removed 6 bases from V and 0 bases from J, with 12 bases in between. CDR1 is SGHTA and CDR2 is FQGNSA in the germline V gene. The CDR3 spells CASSQRGASYNSPLHF. Here the CDR3 DNA reads TGTGCCAGCAGTCAAAGGGGGGCCTCCTATAATTCACCCCTCCACTTT.

This clonotype was counted at least ten times. The CDR3 here is CASRGQGIANYGYTF. The CDR3 DNA is TGTGCCAGCAGAGGACAGGGGATAGCAAACTATGGCTACACCTTC. This rearrangement joins TRBV6-1 to TRBJ1-2; 9 bases align to TRBD1. Germline V gene sequence: CDR1 MNHNS, CDR2 SASEGT. The CDR3 has 15 residues. V lost 6 bases, J lost 2 bases, and 7 bases stayed unmatched.

The table lists this clonotype with many counts. V usage is TRBV20-1 and J usage is TRBJ2-5, with D tentatively TRBD1 (6 bases). V was trimmed by 6 bases and J by 6 bases, leaving 26 bases between them. Germline loops: CDR1 DFQATT, CDR2 SNEGSKA (reference sequence). This CDR3 region has 16 residues. The CDR3 sequence is CSAPNNGDTAGKTQYF. As DNA, the CDR3 is TGCAGTGCCCCCAATAATGGGGACACAGCCGGAAAGACCCAGTACTTC.

The J gene is TRBJ2-7, the V gene TRBV27; D possibly corresponds to TRBD2 (7 bases). The germline gives CDR1 MNHEY, CDR2 SMNVEV (reference sequence). V dropped 6 bases and J dropped 3 bases, with 18 bases sitting between them. CDR3 length: 15 amino acids. The CDR3 protein is CASRERGGELYEQYF. The CDR3 coding sequence is TGTGCCAGCAGGGAAAGGGGGGGAGAACTCTACGAGCAGTACTTC.

V gene TRBV3-1 combines with J gene TRBJ2-1; 9 nucleotides agree with TRBD2. This CDR3 comprises 17 residues. The V gene end was trimmed by 4 bases and the J gene end by 8 bases; junction bases not matched to a gene: 15. Germline CDR1 reads LGHDT; CDR2 reads YNNKEL (reference sequence). DNA of the CDR3: TGTGCCAGCAGCCTTCTAACGGCGGGAGGGCCAGGGGATGAGCAGTTCTTC. Translated, it gives CASSLLTAGGPGDEQFF.

In its sample, this clonotype was seen a few times. The chain employs TRBV6-1 and TRBJ2-7; D ambiguous. The germline CDR1 and CDR2 sequences are MNHNS and SASEGT. The CDR3 is 12 amino acids. V was trimmed by 9 bases and J by 6 bases, leaving 15 bases between them. CDR3 region: CASAVALFEQYF. The CDR3 region has the DNA TGTGCCAGTGCCGTCGCTCTTTTCGAGCAGTACTTC.

The genes are TRBV6-1 and TRBJ2-2, with 7 bases aligning to TRBD2. Germline CDR1 and CDR2: MNHNS and SASEGT. The CDR3 extends over 15 amino acids. Trimming at V came to 6 bases and at J to 4 bases, leaving 8 bases not matched to a gene. The CDR3 here is CASSLAGVATGELFF. For the CDR3, the DNA is TGTGCCAGCAGCCTCGCGGGGGTGGCCACCGGGGAGCTGTTTTTT.

This clonotype has more than one count but fewer than ten. The CDR3 loop reads CASSIWSGRATNEQFF. CDR3 nucleotide sequence: TGTGCCAGTAGTATCTGGAGCGGGAGGGCGACTAATGAGCAGTTCTTC. V and J are TRBV19 and TRBJ2-1; 10 nucleotides align to TRBD2. CDR1 is LNHDA and CDR2 is SQIVND in the germline V gene (reference sequence). V lost 3 bases, J lost 7 bases, and 9 bases stayed unmatched. CDR3 length: 16 amino acids.

This chain links TRBV18 with TRBJ2-1; D possibly uses TRBD1 or TRBD2 (7 bases each). Germline CDR1 is KGHSH and CDR2 is LQKENI. This CDR3 comprises 17 residues. Trimming left V 3 bases short and J 1 base short, with 16 bases between. CDR3 loop: CASSPLPQGGSYNEQFF. The CDR3 coding sequence is TGTGCCAGCTCACCCCTTCCCCAGGGGGGGTCCTACAATGAGCAGTTCTTC.

This clonotype was seen many times. The J gene is TRBJ2-1, the V gene TRBV4-1; D gene ambiguous. V was trimmed by 5 bases and J by 0 bases, leaving 11 bases between them. The CDR3 extends over 15 amino acids. Germline V CDR1 and CDR2: MGHRA, YSYEKL. CDR3 loop: CASSSYFSSYNEQFF. In nucleotides, the CDR3 is TGCGCCAGCAGCTCCTATTTTAGCTCCTACAATGAGCAGTTCTTC.

A remark on this clonotype: Just one base apart from a much larger clone, this may be a read error. No conserved phenylalanine or tryptophan ends this CDR3, so it is likely a read error. The genes are TRBV12-3 or TRBV12-4 and TRBJ1-2; D is perhaps TRBD1 (6 bases). Trimming left V 9 bases short and J 8 bases short, with 22 bases between. CDR3 length: 14 residues. CDR3 DNA sequence: TGTGCCAGTTCCCGGGGGGGGGCCATGGGAGGCTACACCCTC. Encoded protein: CASSRGGAMGGYTL.

This clonotype was counted only a few times. V usage is TRBV6-1 and J usage is TRBJ2-7, with 7 positions matching TRBD1. The CDR3 extends over 16 amino acids. The germline CDR1 and CDR2 sequences are MNHNS and SASEGT. V shed 6 bases, J shed 8 bases, and the junction held 19 bases outside the gene matches. CDR3 protein: CASSQRFTTGSTKQYF. CDR3 DNA: TGTGCCAGCAGCCAGAGGTTCACGACAGGGTCTACGAAGCAGTACTTC.

This clonotype has just one count. This chain joins TRBV27 and TRBJ2-1; no firm D call. The CDR3 spans 15 residues. Deletions cut 8 bases from V and 8 bases from J, with 22 bases between. Germline V CDR1 and CDR2: MNHEY, SMNVEV (reference sequence). Here the CDR3 DNA reads TGTGCCAGCGCTCGCTTGGGGTCGGGTGAGGATGAGCAGTTCTTC. Translated, it gives CASARLGSGEDEQFF.

This rearrangement joins TRBV28 to TRBJ1-2, with 11 bases lining up with TRBD1. The CDR3 is made up of 18 amino acids. The V segment lost 6 bases and the J segment 10 bases; nucleotides outside the gene matches: 22. From germline, CDR1 is MDHEN and CDR2 SYDVKM. CDR3 nucleotides: TGTGCCAGCAGCCATAAAAGCGGGACAGGACAGGGGGCGTTCGACTACACCTTC. Residues: CASSHKSGTGQGAFDYTF.

This clonotype was counted at least ten times. The chain joins TRBV12-3 or TRBV12-4 to TRBJ1-4; D is perhaps TRBD1 (5 bases). This CDR3 is 15 amino acids long. V was clipped by 7 bases and J by 4 bases, with 16 bases between them. CDR3 bases: TGTGCCAGCAATGTGCTGGGGCAGGTTAATGAAAAACTGTTTTTT. As protein: CASNVLGQVNEKLFF.

Ten or more counts support this clonotype. This rearrangement joins TRBV20-1 to TRBJ2-5; 11 bases fit TRBD2. The germline CDR1 and CDR2 sequences are DFQATT and SNEGSKA (reference sequence). J gave up 0 bases and V 0 bases, and 6 bases lay outside the gene matches. The CDR3 covers 17 residues. As DNA, the CDR3 is TGCAGTGCTAGAGATATGGCTAGCGGGGGGTACCAAGAGACCCAGTACTTC. This encodes CSARDMASGGYQETQYF.

This clonotype came up many times. The chain joins TRBV11-2 to TRBJ2-4, with TRBD2 matching 10 bases. The CDR3 consists of 18 residues. The germline gives CDR1 SGHAT, CDR2 FQNNGV. V shed 0 bases and J 3 bases; nucleotides not matched to a gene: 8. The CDR3, as DNA: TGTGCCAGCAGCTTAGATCTTGAGCGGGAGGGAGGCAAAAACATTCAGTACTTC. Translated, it gives CASSLDLEREGGKNIQYF. The full variable domain, completed using reference TRBV11-2 and TRBJ2-4, is EAGVAQSPRYKIIEKRQSVAFWCNPISGHATLYWYQQILGQGPKLLIQFQNNGVVDDSQLPKDRFSAERLKGVDSTLKIQPAKLEDSAVYLCASSLDLEREGGKNIQYFGAGTRLSVL.

This clonotype was counted a few times. The chain carries TRBV29-1 and TRBJ2-4; 9 positions agree with TRBD1. The CDR3 contains 13 residues. Germline loops: CDR1 SQVTM, CDR2 ANQGSEA. V was pared by 5 bases and J by 5 bases, with 4 bases of the junction left unmatched. The CDR3 region has the DNA TGCAGCGTTTCGGGACAGGGAGAAAACATTCAGTACTTC. Protein: CSVSGQGENIQYF.

The chain combines TRBV6-1 with TRBJ2-5, with D possibly being TRBD1 (6 bases). The ends were cut back, 8 bases at V and 5 bases at J, with 12 bases in the middle. The CDR3 spans 12 residues. Germline-derived CDR1 and CDR2 are MNHNS and SASEGT. DNA of the CDR3: TGTGCCAGCCTGCCGAGGGGGGAGACCCAGTACTTC. Translating gives CASLPRGETQYF.

In this sample, this clonotype turned up many times. CDR3 sequence: CASSLSLLELGETQYF. CDR3 in DNA: TGTGCCAGCAGTTTAAGCCTGCTCGAACTGGGGGAGACCCAGTACTTC. The V and J genes are TRBV12-3 or TRBV12-4 and TRBJ2-5; D is unresolved. Trimming shortened V by 2 bases and J by 5 bases, and 18 bases separated the two germline ends. The CDR3 has 16 amino acids.

Many counts were recorded for this clonotype. The rearrangement joins TRBV6-2 or TRBV6-3 to TRBJ1-6; D unclear. V was pared by 7 bases and J by 7 bases, with 14 bases between. Germline V gives CDR1 MNHEY, CDR2 SVGEGT. The CDR3 covers 14 residues. CDR3 in DNA: TGTGCCAGCACTCCCGGGAGCATAAATTCACCCCTCCACTTT. Its protein product is CASTPGSINSPLHF.